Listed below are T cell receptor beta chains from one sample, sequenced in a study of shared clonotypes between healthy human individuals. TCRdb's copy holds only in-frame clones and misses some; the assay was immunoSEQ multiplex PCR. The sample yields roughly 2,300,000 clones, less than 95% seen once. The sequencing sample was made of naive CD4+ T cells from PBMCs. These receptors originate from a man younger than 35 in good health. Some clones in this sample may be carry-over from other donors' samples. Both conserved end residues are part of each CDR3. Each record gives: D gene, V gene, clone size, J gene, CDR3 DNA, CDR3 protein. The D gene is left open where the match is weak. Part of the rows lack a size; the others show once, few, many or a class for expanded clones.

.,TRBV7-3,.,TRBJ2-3,TGTGCCAGCAGCTTGCAGAGTCCCCCCACAGATACGCAGTATTTT,CASSLQSPPTDTQYF
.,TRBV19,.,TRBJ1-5,TGTGCCAGTATCGGCAGGGGAAGCCAGCCCCAGCATTTT,CASIGRGSQPQHF
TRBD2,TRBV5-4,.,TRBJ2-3,TGTGCCAGCAGCCTGGGCCTTCGGGAGGGCACAGATACGCAGTATTTT,CASSLGLREGTDTQYF
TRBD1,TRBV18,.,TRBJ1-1,TGTGCCAGCTCACGGACAGGGGAAACTGAAGCTTTCTTT,CASSRTGETEAFF
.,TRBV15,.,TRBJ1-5,TGTGCCACCAGCAGAGGGAGAACGGGGCCTCAGCCCCAGCATTTT,CATSRGRTGPQPQHF
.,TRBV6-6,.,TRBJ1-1,TGTGCCAGCAGCCGCGCCCCGGGGAACACTGAAGCTTTCTTT,CASSRAPGNTEAFF
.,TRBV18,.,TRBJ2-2,TGTGCCAGCTCCTCCGGGACCCCGGGGGCCGGGGAGCTGTTTTTT,CASSSGTPGAGELFF
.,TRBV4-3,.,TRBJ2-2,TGCGCCAGCAGCCAAGTGGACACGAACACCGGGGAGCTGTTTTTT,CASSQVDTNTGELFF
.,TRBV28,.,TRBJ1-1,TGTGCCAGCGGTCCGGAGGTGGCTGAAGCTTTCTTT,CASGPEVAEAFF
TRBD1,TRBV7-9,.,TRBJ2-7,TGTGCCAGCTCCCCCTTGGGACAGACCTACGAGCAGTACTTC,CASSPLGQTYEQYF
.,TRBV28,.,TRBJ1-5,TGTGCCAGCAGGTTACATAGCTACACATATAGCAATCAGCCCCAGCATTTT,CASRLHSYTYSNQPQHF
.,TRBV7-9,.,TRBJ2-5,TGTGCCAGCAGCTTGAAGTACCACGGGCTACCGAATCGAGAGACCCAGTACTTC,CASSLKYHGLPNRETQYF
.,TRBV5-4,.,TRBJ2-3,TGTGCCAGCAGCGTACAGAACACAGATACGCAGTATTTT,CASSVQNTDTQYF
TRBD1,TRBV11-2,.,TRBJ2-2,TGTGCCAGCAGCCGGGACAGAAACACCGGGGAGCTGTTTTTT,CASSRDRNTGELFF
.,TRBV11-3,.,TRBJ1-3,TGTGCCAGCAGCTCCGACAGCTCTGGAAACACCATATATTTT,CASSSDSSGNTIYF
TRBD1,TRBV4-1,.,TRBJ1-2,TGCGCCAGCAGCCGGTCCGGGACCTTCCTCTCAGGGGGCTATGGCTACACCTTC,CASSRSGTFLSGGYGYTF
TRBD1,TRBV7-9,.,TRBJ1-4,TGTGCCAGCAGCTACCCAGGGGGCTCGAATGAAAAACTGTTTTTT,CASSYPGGSNEKLFF
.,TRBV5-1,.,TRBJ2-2,TGCGCCAGCAGCTTGCCTGTGAGGGCGAACACCGGGGAGCTGTTTTTT,CASSLPVRANTGELFF
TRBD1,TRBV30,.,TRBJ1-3,TGTGCCTGGAGTGGGGGGACAGGGGATTCCGGAAACACCATATATTTT,CAWSGGTGDSGNTIYF
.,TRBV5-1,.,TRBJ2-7,TGCGCCAGCAGCGCTTCCTTTTACGAGCAGTACTTC,CASSASFYEQYF
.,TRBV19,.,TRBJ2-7,TGTGCTTCCCTCGGGGCAGGCTCCTACGAGCAGTACTTC,CASLGAGSYEQYF
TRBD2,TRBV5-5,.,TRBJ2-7,TGTGCCAGCAGCTCCGGGACTAGCGTATACGAGCAGTACTTC,CASSSGTSVYEQYF
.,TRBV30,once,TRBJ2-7,TGTGCCTGGAGTGTAACAGGGCATTCCTACGAGCAGTACTTC,CAWSVTGHSYEQYF
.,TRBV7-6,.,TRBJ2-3,TGTGCCAGCAGCAGGGCCGCCGTCGGGAAACCCACAGATACGCAGTATTTT,CASSRAAVGKPTDTQYF
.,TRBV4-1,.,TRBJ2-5,TGCGCCAGCAGCCAAGAACTGGTGGCAGAGACCCAGTACTTC,CASSQELVAETQYF
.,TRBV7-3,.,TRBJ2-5,TGTGCCAGCAGCCAGGGATGGTTTAGACAAGAGACCCAGTACTTC,CASSQGWFRQETQYF
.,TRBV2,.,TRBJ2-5,TGTGCCACCGGGCAGGGGCCAAGGGGGCAAGAGACCCAGTACTTC,CATGQGPRGQETQYF
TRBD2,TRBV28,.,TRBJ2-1,TGTGCCAGCAGTCCAGCTAGCGGACATTACAATGAGCAGTTCTTC,CASSPASGHYNEQFF
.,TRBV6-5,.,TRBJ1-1,TGTGCCAGCAGTTACTCGCTGGGGGCTGGGACTGAAGCTTTCTTT,CASSYSLGAGTEAFF